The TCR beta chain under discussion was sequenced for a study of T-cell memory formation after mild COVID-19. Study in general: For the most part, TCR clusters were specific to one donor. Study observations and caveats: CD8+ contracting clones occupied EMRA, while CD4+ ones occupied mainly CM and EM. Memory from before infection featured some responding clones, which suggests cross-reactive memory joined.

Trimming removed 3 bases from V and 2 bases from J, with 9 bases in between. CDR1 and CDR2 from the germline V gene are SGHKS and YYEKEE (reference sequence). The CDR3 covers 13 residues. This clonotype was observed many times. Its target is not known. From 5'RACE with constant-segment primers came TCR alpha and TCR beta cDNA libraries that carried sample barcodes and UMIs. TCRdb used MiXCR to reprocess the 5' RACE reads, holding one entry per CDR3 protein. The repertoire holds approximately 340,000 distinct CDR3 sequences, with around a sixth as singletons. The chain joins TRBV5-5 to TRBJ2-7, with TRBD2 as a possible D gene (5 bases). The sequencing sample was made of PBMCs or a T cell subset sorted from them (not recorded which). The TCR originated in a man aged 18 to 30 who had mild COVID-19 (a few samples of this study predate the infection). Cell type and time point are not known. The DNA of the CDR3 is TGTGCCAGCAGCTCGGGGTCCACCTACGAGCAGTACTTC. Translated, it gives CASSSGSTYEQYF.